The subject of this entry is one T cell receptor (beta chain). This record comes from a study of shared clonotypes between healthy human individuals. There were only Caucasian adults among the donors, and all lived in Nashville, Tennessee. Profiled with immunoSEQ multiplex PCR; TCRdb holds only in-frame clones, not every one. The table shows some 660,000 clones, with around four fifths occurring only once. The CDR3 contains 14 residues. Germline assignment: CDR1 MNHEY and CDR2 SMNVEV (reference sequence). Trimming removed 9 bases from V and 4 bases from J, with 19 bases in between. Sequencing was performed on memory CD4+ T cells sorted from blood. Subset reported: CD45RA-negative fraction. The source is a woman in her twenties or thirties in good health. The rearrangement links TRBV27 to TRBJ2-7, with D possibly TRBD2 on 6 matching bases. The CDR3 loop is CASAPGREVYEQYF. The CDR3 region has the DNA TGTGCCAGTGCCCCCGGGAGAGAAGTTTACGAGCAGTACTTC.